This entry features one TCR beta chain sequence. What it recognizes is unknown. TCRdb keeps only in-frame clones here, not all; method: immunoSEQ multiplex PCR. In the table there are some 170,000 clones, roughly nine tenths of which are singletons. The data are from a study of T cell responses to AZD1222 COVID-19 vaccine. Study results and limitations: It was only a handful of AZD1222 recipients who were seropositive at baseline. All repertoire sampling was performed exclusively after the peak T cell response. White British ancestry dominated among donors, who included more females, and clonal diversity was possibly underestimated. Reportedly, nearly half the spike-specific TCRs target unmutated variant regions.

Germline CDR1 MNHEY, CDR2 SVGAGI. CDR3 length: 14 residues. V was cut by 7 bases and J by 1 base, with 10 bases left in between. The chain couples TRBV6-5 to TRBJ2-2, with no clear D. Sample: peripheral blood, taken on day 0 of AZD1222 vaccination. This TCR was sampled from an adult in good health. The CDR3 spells CASIPTRNTGELFF. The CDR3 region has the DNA TGTGCCAGCATTCCTACCAGGAACACCGGGGAGCTGTTTTTT.